A selection of T cell receptor beta chains follows, all from one sample in a study of T-cell reconstitution after alpha-beta-depleted transplantation in children. TCRdb reanalysed the PCR reads using MiXCR and keeps one entry per CDR3 protein. The sample has 190,000 or so distinct CDR3 sequences, roughly 15% seen once; the top ten hold roughly 13%. Sequencing was performed on PBMCs from the stem cell graft donor, taken from the stem cell graft. The receptors here all came from a human donor who donated a stem cell graft to a child with acute lymphoblastic leukemia. Each CDR3 is given with its conserved first and last residue. D genes are given only for firm matches. The size of a clone is reported for some rows only, either as once, few or many, or as a class for expanded clones.

J gene	clone size	D gene	V gene	CDR3 protein	CDR3 DNA
TRBJ1-1	NA	NA	TRBV19	CASSTRQAGNTEAFF	TGTGCCAGTAGTACCCGACAGGCCGGGAACACTGAAGCTTTCTTT
TRBJ2-7	many	NA	TRBV19	CASRQQVGSYEQYF	TGTGCCAGTAGACAACAGGTTGGCTCCTACGAGCAGTACTTC
TRBJ2-1	few	TRBD1	TRBV12-3/TRBV12-4	CASSFPRDRVLDEQFF	TGTGCCAGCAGTTTCCCCCGGGACAGGGTTTTGGATGAGCAGTTCTTC
TRBJ1-1	NA	TRBD1	TRBV11-3	CASRKGGADTEAFF	TGTGCCAGCAGGAAAGGGGGCGCAGACACTGAAGCTTTCTTT
TRBJ2-1	many	TRBD2	TRBV20-1	CSARDPAGGSLGEQFF	TGCAGTGCTAGAGATCCAGCGGGAGGGTCCCTGGGAGAGCAGTTCTTC
TRBJ2-7	NA	TRBD1	TRBV6-1	CASSPRTGFDEQYF	TGTGCCAGCAGCCCGCGGACAGGGTTTGACGAGCAGTACTTC
TRBJ2-7	many	TRBD2	TRBV12-3/TRBV12-4	CASSPKRGEQYF	TGTGCCAGCAGCCCTAAGCGGGGGGAGCAGTACTTC
TRBJ2-3	many	TRBD2	TRBV12-3/TRBV12-4	CASSLTLGLERGRSTDTQYF	TGTGCCAGCAGTTTGACTTTGGGACTAGAGAGGGGGAGGAGTACAGATACGCAGTATTTT
TRBJ1-1	many	NA	TRBV29-1	CSVDGRLNTEAFF	TGCAGCGTTGACGGCAGGTTGAACACTGAAGCTTTCTTT
TRBJ2-7	NA	TRBD2	TRBV30	CAWSVGGSLGEQYF	TGTGCCTGGAGTGTTGGCGGGAGTTTAGGGGAGCAGTACTTC
TRBJ2-7	many	NA	TRBV7-2	CASSLAFLAYEQYF	TGTGCCAGCAGCTTAGCGTTTCTAGCCTACGAGCAGTACTTC
TRBJ2-2	few	NA	TRBV7-9	CASSLDPLSELFF	TGTGCCAGCAGCTTAGACCCCCTTTCGGAGCTGTTTTTT
TRBJ2-2	many	NA	TRBV7-2	CASSFVTGELFF	TGTGCCAGCAGCTTTGTCACCGGGGAGCTGTTTTTT
TRBJ1-1	many	NA	TRBV20-1	CSARAGDTEAFF	TGCAGTGCTAGAGCCGGGGATACTGAAGCTTTCTTT
TRBJ2-2	many	NA	TRBV7-9	CASSTRGTGELFF	TGTGCCAGCAGCACACGGGGCACCGGGGAGCTGTTTTTT
TRBJ2-5	many	TRBD1	TRBV20-1	CSAVPGQGVGETQYF	TGCAGTGCTGTCCCGGGACAGGGCGTTGGAGAGACCCAGTACTTC
TRBJ1-2	many	NA	TRBV7-9	CASSLARGLHGYTF	TGTGCCAGCAGCTTAGCGCGGGGTCTCCATGGCTACACCTTC
TRBJ1-1	few	TRBD1	TRBV4-1	CASSQWTGMNTEAFF	TGCGCCAGCAGCCAATGGACAGGGATGAACACTGAAGCTTTCTTT
TRBJ1-1	NA	NA	TRBV6-5	CASSYSSGSGLRMNTEAFF	TGTGCCAGCAGTTACTCGAGCGGTTCTGGGCTCCGGATGAACACTGAAGCTTTCTTT
TRBJ1-2	many	NA	TRBV7-6	CASSPMTDYGYTF	TGTGCCAGCAGCCCGATGACGGATTATGGCTACACCTTC
TRBJ1-2	many	TRBD1	TRBV5-1	CASSLVTGVGYGYTF	TGCGCCAGCAGCTTGGTGACAGGGGTAGGATATGGCTACACCTTC
TRBJ2-1	few	TRBD1	TRBV12-3/TRBV12-4	CASRGIIGWDRVGNEQFF	TGTGCCAGCAGGGGCATCATCGGGTGGGACAGGGTCGGGAATGAGCAGTTCTTC
TRBJ1-5	many	NA	TRBV20-1	CSAPEVGGGNQPQHF	TGCAGTGCTCCCGAAGTTGGGGGGGGCAATCAGCCCCAGCATTTT
TRBJ2-5	few	TRBD2	TRBV20-1	CSASGTSGNQETQYF	TGCAGTGCTTCAGGGACTAGCGGGAACCAAGAGACCCAGTACTTC
TRBJ1-1	many	NA	TRBV6-5	CASGSLERNTEAFF	TGTGCCAGCGGGTCTCTCGAGAGGAACACTGAAGCTTTCTTT
TRBJ1-2	many	TRBD1	TRBV7-8	CASSWDRETYGYTF	TGTGCCAGCAGCTGGGACAGGGAGACCTATGGCTACACCTTC
TRBJ1-1	many	TRBD1	TRBV20-1	CSASTAGGRKAFF	TGCAGTGCTAGTACGGCAGGGGGCCGGAAAGCTTTCTTT
TRBJ2-5	many	NA	TRBV4-2	CASSDWTTETQYF	TGTGCCAGCAGCGATTGGACTACAGAGACCCAGTACTTC
TRBJ2-2	many	NA	TRBV12-3/TRBV12-4	CASSIDRENTGELFF	TGTGCCAGCAGTATCGACCGGGAGAACACCGGGGAGCTGTTTTTT
TRBJ1-6	many	NA	TRBV5-1	CASSLEPGFNSPLHF	TGCGCCAGCAGCTTGGAACCGGGGTTTAATTCACCCCTCCACTTT
TRBJ2-3	NA	NA	TRBV2	CAFSFRGRYLTYTDTQYF	TGTGCCTTCAGTTTCCGGGGACGGTACCTTACATACACAGATACGCAGTATTTT
TRBJ2-3	many	NA	TRBV18	CASSPQTDTQYF	TGTGCCAGCTCACCACAAACAGATACGCAGTATTTT
TRBJ2-1	many	TRBD2	TRBV10-3	CAISQTLAGGYNEQFF	TGTGCCATCAGTCAAACACTAGCGGGAGGCTACAATGAGCAGTTCTTC
TRBJ2-2	many	NA	TRBV11-2	CASSSSRGTGELFF	TGTGCCAGCAGCTCATCCCGGGGCACCGGGGAGCTGTTTTTT
TRBJ2-2	NA	NA	TRBV7-8	CASSLDPGGYTGELFF	TGTGCCAGCAGCTTAGATCCAGGCGGGTACACCGGGGAGCTGTTTTTT
TRBJ2-1	many	NA	TRBV29-1	CSVQQTRGYNEQFF	TGCAGCGTTCAACAGACCCGTGGGTACAATGAGCAGTTCTTC
TRBJ2-7	many	NA	TRBV20-1	CSASGPYYEQYF	TGCAGTGCTAGTGGGCCTTACTACGAGCAGTACTTC
TRBJ2-3	NA	NA	TRBV11-3	CASSPVAGLRTDTQYF	TGTGCCAGCAGCCCCGTTGCAGGGCTCCGCACAGATACGCAGTATTTT
TRBJ2-2	many	NA	TRBV20-1	CSADRYGDGELFF	TGCAGTGCTGATAGATATGGGGACGGGGAGCTGTTTTTT
TRBJ2-7	many	NA	TRBV3-1	CASSQEWGGYEQYF	TGTGCCAGCAGCCAAGAGTGGGGCGGCTACGAGCAGTACTTC
TRBJ2-7	many	NA	TRBV7-2	CASSLARLVYEQYF	TGTGCCAGCAGCTTAGCGAGGCTAGTTTACGAGCAGTACTTC
TRBJ2-5	many	NA	TRBV10-3	CAISEGQETQYF	TGTGCCATCAGTGAGGGCCAAGAGACCCAGTACTTC
TRBJ2-1	many	TRBD2	TRBV5-1	CASSLVAGTFGNEQFF	TGCGCCAGCAGCTTGGTAGCGGGCACCTTTGGCAATGAGCAGTTCTTC
TRBJ1-5	few	TRBD1	TRBV6-5	CASSYRTGNQPQHF	TGTGCCAGCAGTTACAGGACAGGGAATCAGCCCCAGCATTTT
TRBJ1-2	many	NA	TRBV5-1	CASSLGHRTYGYTF	TGCGCCAGCAGCTTGGGACACAGAACCTATGGCTACACCTTC
TRBJ2-7	NA	TRBD2	TRBV20-1	CSAFRLAGAYEQYF	TGCAGTGCTTTCCGACTAGCGGGTGCCTACGAGCAGTACTTC